One and the same sample provided the 21 T cell receptor beta chains below, sequenced in a study of cytomegalovirus exposure and HLA in healthy donors. Primers for the PCR totalled 60 Vbeta and 13 Jbeta. Assay used: immunoSEQ multiplex PCR; TCRdb lists only in-frame clones, some missing. This table has about 150,000 clones, approximately 10% appearing once. Sequencing was carried out using PBMCs. The receptors here all came from a woman aged 35 to 49 in good health and CMV-seropositive.

This clone was counted only a few times. The chain carries TRBV4-3 and TRBJ1-1, with D unclear. V dropped 0 bases and J dropped 5 bases, with 10 bases sitting between them. The CDR3 length is 14 residues. The germline V gene encodes CDR1 LGHNA and CDR2 YSLEER. The CDR3 DNA reads TGCGCCAGCAGCCAAGAATTCGCGGGGACTGAAGCTTTCTTT. Encoded protein: CASSQEFAGTEAFF.

This chain uses TRBV7-2 with TRBJ2-5; D might be TRBD1 (7 bases). The CDR3 sequence is 15 residues long. Looked up from germline, CDR1 is SGHTA and CDR2 is FQGNSA. The V gene lost 5 bases and the J gene lost 5 bases, with 18 bases spanning the gap. Here the CDR3 reads CASSPRQGREETQYF. The DNA of the CDR3 is TGTGCCAGCAGCCCCCGACAGGGACGGGAGGAGACCCAGTACTTC. Full variable domain (rest looked up from reference TRBV7-2 and TRBJ2-5): GAGVSQSPSNKVTEKGKDVELRCDPISGHTALYWYRQSLGQGLEFLIYFQGNSAPDKSGLPSDRFSAERTGGSVSTLTIQRTQQEDSAVYLCASSPRQGREETQYFGPGTRLLVL.

The V call is TRBV11-2, the J call TRBJ2-3, with D possibly being TRBD1 (5 bases). V lost 8 bases and J 6 bases, leaving 9 bases between the germline ends. The CDR3 consists of 11 residues. Germline CDR1 reads SGHAT; CDR2 reads FQNNGV. CDR3 loop: CASSTGDTQYF. CDR3 DNA: TGTGCCAGCTCAACAGGCGATACGCAGTATTTT.

The chain has TRBV5-4 and TRBJ2-2; 7 positions match TRBD2. V was clipped by 4 bases and J by 4 bases; unmatched bases: 10. Germline CDR1 SGHNT, CDR2 YYREEE (reference sequence). This CDR3 region has 16 residues. The CDR3: CASSIQAGQRTGELFF. As DNA, the CDR3 is TGTGCCAGCAGCATCCAAGCGGGGCAGCGCACCGGGGAGCTGTTTTTT. Drawing the rest from reference TRBV5-4 and TRBJ2-2, the complete variable domain is ETGVTQSPTHLIKTRGQQVTLRCSSQSGHNTVSWYQQALGQGPQFIFQYYREEENGRGNFPPRFSGLQFPNYSSELNVNALELDDSALYLCASSIQAGQRTGELFFGEGSRLTVL.

The CDR3 loop reads CSARDRTGVYF. In DNA, the CDR3 is TGCAGTGCTAGAGATAGGACAGGGGTTTACTTC. The gene calls are TRBV20-1 and TRBJ2-7; 9 bases line up with TRBD1. The CDR3 consists of 11 residues. Germline V gene lookup returns CDR1 DFQATT and CDR2 SNEGSKA (reference sequence). V gave up 0 bases and J gave up 13 bases; unmatched junction bases: 4.

V usage is TRBV7-9 and J usage is TRBJ1-1, with 7 bases fitting TRBD1. V lost 5 bases, J lost 8 bases, and 5 bases stayed unmatched. Germline V gene sequence: CDR1 SEHNR, CDR2 FQNEAQ (reference sequence). The CDR3 length is 12 residues. The CDR3 nucleotides are TGTGCCAGCAGCGTGGACAGGCAGGAAGCTTTCTTT. Translating gives CASSVDRQEAFF.

This clone was seen only a few times. V and J are TRBV7-2 and TRBJ2-3; 13 bases map to TRBD2. The length of the CDR3 is 16 residues. Germline V CDR1 and CDR2: SGHTA, FQGNSA. Germline trimming cut 4 bases from V and 10 bases from J; bases unmatched to any gene: 11. DNA for the CDR3: TGTGCCAGCAGCTCACGGACTAGCGGGGGCCGGGATGCGCAGTATTTT. Residues: CASSSRTSGGRDAQYF. Full variable domain (missing parts from reference TRBV7-2 and TRBJ2-3): GAGVSQSPSNKVTEKGKDVELRCDPISGHTALYWYRQSLGQGLEFLIYFQGNSAPDKSGLPSDRFSAERTGGSVSTLTIQRTQQEDSAVYLCASSSRTSGGRDAQYFGPGTRLTVL.

This clone was counted a few times. The chain uses TRBV6-5 and TRBJ2-2; possibly TRBD2 for D (7 bases). CDR1 is MNHEY, CDR2 SVGAGI, per germline. Trimming shortened V by 4 bases and J by 6 bases, and 12 bases separated the two germline ends. The CDR3 is 14 residues long. For the CDR3, the DNA is TGTGCCAGCAGTTCCGTCGGGGGGCCCGGGGAGCTGTTTTTT. Residues: CASSSVGGPGELFF.

The V and J genes are TRBV4-3 and TRBJ2-1; 10 positions agree with TRBD2. After removal of 0 bases from V and 4 bases from J, the junction contained 9 bases not matched to a gene. Germline V gene lookup returns CDR1 LGHNA and CDR2 YSLEER. CDR3 length equals 18 residues. DNA of the CDR3: TGCGCCAGCAGCCAAGACCCCGCCGGGACTAGCGCGTACAATGAGCAGTTCTTC. Residues: CASSQDPAGTSAYNEQFF.

V gene TRBV2 combines with J gene TRBJ1-2, with D possibly TRBD1 on 6 matching bases. In germline, CDR1 is SNHLY, CDR2 FYNNEI. This CDR3 contains 15 residues. With 1 base removed from V and 5 bases from J, the gap between germline ends came to 14 bases. CDR3 DNA: TGTGCCAGCAGTGAAGGGACAGTCAACCTATATGGCTACACCTTC. Protein: CASSEGTVNLYGYTF.

V usage is TRBV5-6 and J usage is TRBJ2-7; 9 bases fit TRBD1. This CDR3 is 16 amino acids long. Germline V lookup: CDR1 SGHDT, CDR2 YYEEEE. The V gene end was trimmed by 4 bases and the J gene end by 5 bases; junction bases not matched to a gene: 13. The DNA for the CDR3 is TGTGCCAGCAGCCCCCGGGGAAAACAGGGGGCCCACGAGCAGTACTTC. Its protein is CASSPRGKQGAHEQYF.

About this clone itself: Other nucleotide sequences in the sample specify the same CDR3. The gene calls are TRBV5-4 and TRBJ1-3; D is possibly TRBD1 (6 bases). Germline V CDR1 and CDR2: SGHNT, YYREEE (reference sequence). Trimming removed 2 bases at V and 1 base at J, with 10 bases between. The CDR3 sequence is 15 residues long. CDR3 nucleotide sequence: TGTGCCAGCAGCTTACAGGGCATATCTGGAAACACCATATATTTT. This gives the protein CASSLQGISGNTIYF.

CDR3 nucleotide sequence: TGCGCCAGCAGTGCTCCGGGGACAGATACGCAGTATTTT. Translation: CASSAPGTDTQYF. The chain is built from TRBV10-1 and TRBJ2-3; the D gene is possibly TRBD2 (5 bases). Deletions cut 4 bases from V and 3 bases from J, with 8 bases between. Germline CDR1 WNHNN, CDR2 SYGVQD (reference sequence). This CDR3 is 13 amino acids long.

This clone showed up just a few times. V usage is TRBV2 and J usage is TRBJ1-1, with TRBD1 matching 10 bases. V was clipped by 5 bases and J by 9 bases; unmatched bases: 9. This CDR3 has 14 amino acids. CDR1 is SNHLY, CDR2 FYNNEI, per germline. The chain's CDR3 is CASSLTGGQIKAFF. CDR3 nucleotide sequence: TGTGCCAGCAGTTTGACAGGGGGCCAGATAAAAGCTTTCTTT.

This clone was seen a few times. The CDR3 loop reads CASGRIGYFYGYTF. The CDR3 DNA reads TGTGCCAGCGGGAGAATAGGCTACTTCTATGGCTACACCTTC. V gene TRBV6-5 combines with J gene TRBJ1-2, with D unresolved. This CDR3 contains 14 residues. Germline CDR1 is MNHEY and CDR2 is SVGAGI. V lost 8 bases and J 4 bases, leaving 17 bases between the germline ends.

This clone occurred a few times. The V call is TRBV19, the J call TRBJ1-4, with 7 nucleotides matching TRBD1. The CDR3 contains 15 residues. Germline-derived CDR1 and CDR2 are LNHDA and SQIVND (reference sequence). V lost 3 bases and J lost 0; bases outside the gene matches: 1. The CDR3 spells CASSIGTATNEKLFF. CDR3 coding DNA: TGTGCCAGTAGTATCGGGACAGCAACTAATGAAAAACTGTTTTTT.

This clone was recorded a few times. The chain combines TRBV6-5 with TRBJ2-2, with a weak D call TRBD1 (5 bases). Germline V gives CDR1 MNHEY, CDR2 SVGAGI. The CDR3 sequence is 14 residues long. V was pared by 6 bases and J by 6 bases, with 14 bases between. The CDR3 DNA reads as TGTGCCAGCAGGTTTTCAGGGCTTTCCGGGGAGCTGTTTTTT. It yields the protein CASRFSGLSGELFF.

This clone appeared a few times. Other DNA sequences in the sample encode the same CDR3. The rearrangement uses TRBV15 and TRBJ1-1, with D perhaps TRBD1 (5 bases). Trimming removed 5 bases from V and 1 base from J, with 17 bases in between. The CDR3 loop spans 16 amino acids. Germline CDR1 LNHNV, CDR2 YYDKDF (reference sequence). In DNA, the CDR3 is TGTGCCACCAGCTTCTCAAGGCGGGGACGGAACACTGAAGCTTTCTTT. It encodes CATSFSRRGRNTEAFF. Variable domain in full (rest from reference TRBV15 and TRBJ1-1): DAMVIQNPRYQVTQFGKPVTLSCSQTLNHNVMYWYQQKSSQAPKLLFHYYDKDFNNEADTPDNFQSRRPNTSFCFLDIRSPGLGDTAMYLCATSFSRRGRNTEAFFGQGTRLTVV.

A note on this clone: Relative to the germline gene, one junction end is altered; a read error may explain this. The chain recombines TRBV2 with TRBJ1-6; 8 bases map to TRBD1. The CDR3 is 14 amino acids. Germline CDR1 SNHLY, CDR2 FYNNEI. The CDR3 DNA follows: TGTGCCAGCAGTTCCCGGACAGGGTCATCACCCCTCAACTTT. Its protein is CASSSRTGSSPLNF. Filled out from reference TRBV2 and TRBJ1-6, the complete variable domain reads EPEVTQTPSHQVTQMGQEVILRCVPISNHLYFYWYRQILGQKVEFLVSFYNNEISEKSEIFDDQFSVERPDGSNFTLKIRSTKLEDSAMYFCASSSRTGSSPLNFGNGTRLTVT.

The chain joins TRBV15 to TRBJ1-5, with D perhaps matching TRBD1 (6 bases). Trimming removed 0 bases from V and 2 bases from J, with 11 bases in between. Germline values: CDR1 LNHNV, CDR2 YYDKDF (reference sequence). The CDR3 sequence is 16 residues long. The CDR3 spells CATSRDPRTGNQPQHF. CDR3 nucleotide sequence: TGTGCCACCAGCAGAGATCCCCGGACAGGCAATCAGCCCCAGCATTTT. The whole variable domain, remainder taken from reference TRBV15 and TRBJ1-5, is DAMVIQNPRYQVTQFGKPVTLSCSQTLNHNVMYWYQQKSSQAPKLLFHYYDKDFNNEADTPDNFQSRRPNTSFCFLDIRSPGLGDTAMYLCATSRDPRTGNQPQHFGDGTRLSIL.

J is TRBJ2-5 and V is TRBV9, with 11 bases that match TRBD2. Germline CDR1 and CDR2: SGDLS and YYNGEE. Trimming cost V 6 bases and J 0 bases; bases outside gene matches: 10. The CDR3 sequence is 17 residues long. The CDR3 region is CASTKGGLAAYQETQYF. The CDR3 bases are TGTGCCAGCACCAAGGGGGGACTAGCGGCGTACCAAGAGACCCAGTACTTC. Full variable domain (remainder filled in from reference TRBV9 and TRBJ2-5): DSGVTQTPKHLITATGQRVTLRCSPRSGDLSVYWYQQSLDQGLQFLIQYYNGEERAKGNILERFSAQQFPDLHSELNLSSLELGDSALYFCASTKGGLAAYQETQYFGPGTRLLVL.